This T cell receptor (beta chain) came from a study of T and B cells in COVID-19 patients (dated by TCRdb to 2019 to 2021). Background for the entire study: In this study, adaptive immunity was profiled in COVID-19 patients who either had active infection or had recovered, using TRB and IGH repertoire sequencing of peripheral blood. The recovered cohort included roughly 18 patients who contributed approximately 20 samples, and most of those patients had mild to moderate COVID-19 that was managed on an outpatient basis. Patients in the recovered cohort had a median age of approximately 35 years, compared with 55 to 70 years for patients in the active-infection cohort. Critical illness requiring mechanical ventilation or ECMO was present in about 55% of the 20 patients in the active-infection cohort. In the active-infection cohort, about 90% of the roughly 20 patients had comorbidities linked to unfavorable COVID-19 outcome. Over 7 million TCR sequences were analysed from a TCR and BCR sequence repository that comprised a few dozen patients and around 70 time points. Two patients were included in both the recovered and active cohorts because samples were available from active disease and after recovery. An age-matched reference group of 39 healthy donors negative for COVID-19 antibodies was used as the comparison for repertoire analyses. As many as 9 follow-up blood samples were taken per patient, and some of the samples covered different disease stages within the same individual. The investigation overall reported the following: TRBV/TRBJ gene usage was reported as strongly skewed in patients with COVID-19. Specific T cell subsets (CD4+/Treg/CD8+) and sorted SARS-CoV-2-responsive or tetramer+ T cells had not yet been sequenced, and these experiments were ongoing. A total of 2,331 exclusive TCR clusters, including 31 low-pGen clusters, were found in the recovered cohort. The reported TCR clusters were stated to require prospective validation before clinical use. Few blood samples were available from mildly ill patients while symptoms were present or from severe cases at early time points. The size of the cohort was considered insufficient for assessing HLA contributions to COVID-19 susceptibility or severity. TRB repertoires were found to be highly clonal in active COVID-19, whereas diversity and richness at recovery were found to rise above healthy donor levels.

TCRdb shows the sequencer as Illumina MiSeq. Multiplex PCR with BIOMED2 TRB-A/B primer pools was used to amplify TRB rearrangements. Illumina-compatible adapters and 7-nucleotide sample barcodes were attached to the amplicons in two consecutive PCRs. All library PCRs used Phusion HS II polymerase. The amplicons were purified from gel with the NucleoSpin Gel and PCR Clean-up kit, measured on Qubit, and combined at roughly 4 nM. Before Illumina next-generation sequencing, the quality of the amplicon pool was assessed on an Agilent 2100 Bioanalyzer. The authors' analysis ran thus. Annotation of TRB rearrangements was done in MiXCR 3.0.8 with the default MiXCR reference library. Non-productive reads and sequences with fewer than 2 reads were excluded, and each unique CDR3 nucleotide sequence counted as one clone. R 3.5.1 was used to calculate clonality, diversity, richness and V-J gene usage. TCR clustering by CDR3 similarity used GLIPH2, with generation probabilities calculated by OLGA. GLIPH2 clusters were kept only when the clusters contained at least four unique TCR clonotypes present in at least three individuals. TCRdb redid the processing of the public reads, applying fastp at Q25 and MiXCR, and retained in-frame beta chains. Records with the same CDR3 protein are collapsed into one entry carrying the most frequent genes and DNA. Here the V and J calls rest on TCRdb's processing, not on the authors' analysis. Here the sample has roughly 8,100 distinct CDR3 sequences; about 30% occur a single time. Jointly, the top ten make up roughly a sixth of the sample.

Genomic DNA extracted from blood was used in amounts of about 250-550 ng for amplification of TRB repertoires. A note on this clonotype: Its antigen remains unidentified. No quality values exist for individual bases; no much larger clone is one base distant.

The TCR sequence derives from a human donor with active COVID-19. Input material: blood.

The nucleotides are TGCAGTGCCATCCCAGGGTTAGGGGAGCAGTTCTTC. Its protein product is CSAIPGLGEQFF. In this chain, TRBV20-1 is recombined with TRBJ2-1; matching of 5 bases hints at TRBD1 as the D gene. The germline V gene (reference sequence) gives CDR1 as DFQATT and CDR2 as SNEGSKA. Trimming costs V 6 bases and J 10 bases, and their ends lie 16 bases apart. The CDR3 has 12 amino acids, counting the end cysteine and phenylalanine. Just the 36-base CDR3 DNA is kept, in frame starting at base 1.